The entry that follows covers one T cell receptor beta chain sequence. The data were produced by immunoSEQ multiplex PCR, yet TCRdb's version contains in-frame clones alone and is incomplete. Here the sample spans 200,000 to 300,000 clones, 86% being singletons. This record comes from a study of blood T cell repertoires in COVID-19. This clonotype was obtained from a woman aged 45-59 years who had recovered from COVID-19. The sequenced sample was PBMCs or T cells enriched from blood (not recorded which).

The DNA of the CDR3 is TGTGCCAGCAGGCTGGACAGGGCGAACACCGGGGAGCTGTTTTTT. Translated, it gives CASRLDRANTGELFF. The chain links TRBV6-5 to TRBJ2-2; 8 nucleotides line up with TRBD1. The germline gives CDR1 MNHEY, CDR2 SVGAGI. Trimming took 6 bases from V and 0 from J; bases not matched to a gene: 3. This CDR3 comprises 15 residues.